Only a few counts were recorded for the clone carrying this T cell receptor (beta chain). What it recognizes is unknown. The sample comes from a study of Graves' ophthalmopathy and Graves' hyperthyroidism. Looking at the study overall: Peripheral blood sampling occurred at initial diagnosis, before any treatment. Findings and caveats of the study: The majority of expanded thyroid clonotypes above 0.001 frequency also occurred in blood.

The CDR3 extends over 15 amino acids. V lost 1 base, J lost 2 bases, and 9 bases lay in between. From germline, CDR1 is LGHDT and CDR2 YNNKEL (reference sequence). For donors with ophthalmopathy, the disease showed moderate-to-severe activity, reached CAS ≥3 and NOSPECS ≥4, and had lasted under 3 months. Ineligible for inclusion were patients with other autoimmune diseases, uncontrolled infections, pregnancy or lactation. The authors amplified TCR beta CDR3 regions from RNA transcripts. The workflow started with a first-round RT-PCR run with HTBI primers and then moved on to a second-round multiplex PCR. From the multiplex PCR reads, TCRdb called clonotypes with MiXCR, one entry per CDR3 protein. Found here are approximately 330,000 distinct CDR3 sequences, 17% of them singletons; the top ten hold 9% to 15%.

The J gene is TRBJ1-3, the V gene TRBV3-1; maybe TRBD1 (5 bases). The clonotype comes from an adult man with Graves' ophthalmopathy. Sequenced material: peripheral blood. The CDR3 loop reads CASSQVAGTGNTIYF. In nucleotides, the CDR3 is TGTGCCAGCAGCCAAGTTGCAGGGACTGGAAACACCATATATTTT.